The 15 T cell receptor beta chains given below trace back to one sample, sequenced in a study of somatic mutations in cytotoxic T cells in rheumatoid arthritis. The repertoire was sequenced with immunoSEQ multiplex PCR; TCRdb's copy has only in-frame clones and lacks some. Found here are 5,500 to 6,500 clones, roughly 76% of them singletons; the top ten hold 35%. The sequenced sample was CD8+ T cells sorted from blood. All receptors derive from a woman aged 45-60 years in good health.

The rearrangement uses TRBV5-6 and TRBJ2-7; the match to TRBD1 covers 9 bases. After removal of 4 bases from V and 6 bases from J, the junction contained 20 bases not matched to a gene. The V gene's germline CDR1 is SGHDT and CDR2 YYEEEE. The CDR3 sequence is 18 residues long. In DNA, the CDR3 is TGTGCCAGCAGCCCCGGCTACGGCCGGGACAGGGTAGTCGGCGAGCAGTACTTC. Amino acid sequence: CASSPGYGRDRVVGEQYF.

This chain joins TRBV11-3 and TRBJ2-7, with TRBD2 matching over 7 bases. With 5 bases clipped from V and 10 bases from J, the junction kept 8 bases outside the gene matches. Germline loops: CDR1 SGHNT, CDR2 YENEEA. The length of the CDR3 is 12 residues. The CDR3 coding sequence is TGTGCCAGCAGCCTAACCGGGGGGATACAGTACTTC. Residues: CASSLTGGIQYF.

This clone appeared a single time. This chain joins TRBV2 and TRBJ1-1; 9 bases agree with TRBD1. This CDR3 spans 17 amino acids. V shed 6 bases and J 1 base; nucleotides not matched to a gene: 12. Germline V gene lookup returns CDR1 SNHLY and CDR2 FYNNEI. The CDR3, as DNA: TGTGCCAGCAGGGGGGACAGGGACGGGGCGAGGAACACTGAAGCTTTCTTT. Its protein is CASRGDRDGARNTEAFF.

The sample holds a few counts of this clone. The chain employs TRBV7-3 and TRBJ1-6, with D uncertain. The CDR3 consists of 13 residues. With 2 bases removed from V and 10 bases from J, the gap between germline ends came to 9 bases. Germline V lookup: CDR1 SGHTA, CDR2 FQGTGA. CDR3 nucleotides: TGTGCCAGCAGCTTAGCCCCCGGGTCACCCCTCCACTTT. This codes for CASSLAPGSPLHF.

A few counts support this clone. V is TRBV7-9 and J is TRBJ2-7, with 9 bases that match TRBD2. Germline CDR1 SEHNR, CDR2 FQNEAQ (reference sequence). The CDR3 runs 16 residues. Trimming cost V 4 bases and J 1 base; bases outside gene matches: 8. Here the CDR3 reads CASSSSGAGPSYEQYF. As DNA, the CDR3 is TGTGCCAGCAGCTCTAGCGGGGCCGGCCCGTCCTACGAGCAGTACTTC.

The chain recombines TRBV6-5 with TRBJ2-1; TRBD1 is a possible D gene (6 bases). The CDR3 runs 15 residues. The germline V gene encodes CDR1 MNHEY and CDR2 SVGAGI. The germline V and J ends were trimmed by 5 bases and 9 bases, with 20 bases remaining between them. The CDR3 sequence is CASSRRGQSEIEQFF. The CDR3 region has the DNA TGTGCCAGCAGTCGCCGCGGACAGTCCGAGATTGAGCAGTTCTTC.

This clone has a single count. The CDR3, as DNA: TGTGCCAGCAGCCGCATCACTAGCGGGTTCTACAATGAGCAGTTCTTC. This codes for CASSRITSGFYNEQFF. The genes are TRBV7-2 and TRBJ2-1; TRBD2 agrees at 9 bases. V shed 5 bases, J shed 3 bases, and the junction held 8 bases outside the gene matches. Germline assignment: CDR1 SGHTA and CDR2 FQGNSA. The CDR3 is made up of 16 amino acids.

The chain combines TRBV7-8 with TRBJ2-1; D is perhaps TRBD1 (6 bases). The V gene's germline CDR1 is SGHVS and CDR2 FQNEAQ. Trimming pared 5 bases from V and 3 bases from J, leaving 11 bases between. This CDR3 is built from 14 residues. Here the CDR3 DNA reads TGTGCCAGCAGCGGCGACAGGATCTACAATGAGCAGTTCTTC. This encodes CASSGDRIYNEQFF.

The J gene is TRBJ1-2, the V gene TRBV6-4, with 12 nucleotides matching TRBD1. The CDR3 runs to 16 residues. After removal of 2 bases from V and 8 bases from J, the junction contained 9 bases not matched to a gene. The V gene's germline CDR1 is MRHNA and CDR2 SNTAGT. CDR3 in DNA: TGTGCCAGCAGTGACGCCCCGGGACAGGGGGCGGAAGGCTACACCTTC. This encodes CASSDAPGQGAEGYTF.

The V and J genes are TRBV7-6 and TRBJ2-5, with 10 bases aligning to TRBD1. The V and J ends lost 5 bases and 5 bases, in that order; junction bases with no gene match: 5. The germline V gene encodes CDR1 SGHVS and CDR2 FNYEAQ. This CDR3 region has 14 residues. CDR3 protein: CASSGGQGLETQYF. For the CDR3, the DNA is TGTGCCAGCAGCGGGGGACAGGGGCTGGAGACCCAGTACTTC.

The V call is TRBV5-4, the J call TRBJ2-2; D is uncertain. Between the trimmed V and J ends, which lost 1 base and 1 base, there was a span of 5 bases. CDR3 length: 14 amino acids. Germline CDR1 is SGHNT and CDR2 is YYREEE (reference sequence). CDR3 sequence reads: CASSLSENTGELFF. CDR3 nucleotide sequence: TGTGCCAGCAGCTTGTCAGAGAACACCGGGGAGCTGTTTTTT.

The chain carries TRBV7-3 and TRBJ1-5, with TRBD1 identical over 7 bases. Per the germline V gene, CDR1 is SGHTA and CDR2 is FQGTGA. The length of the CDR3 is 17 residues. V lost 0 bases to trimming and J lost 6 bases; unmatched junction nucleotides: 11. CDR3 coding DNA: TGTGCCAGCAGCTTAACCGGGGGCAGGCAGGGGGGTCAGCCCCAGCATTTT. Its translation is CASSLTGGRQGGQPQHF.

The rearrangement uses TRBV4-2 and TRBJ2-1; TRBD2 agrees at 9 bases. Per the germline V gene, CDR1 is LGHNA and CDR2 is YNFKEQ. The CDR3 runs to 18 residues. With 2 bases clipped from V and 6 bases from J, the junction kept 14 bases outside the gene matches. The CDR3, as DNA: TGTGCCAGCAGCCAAAGGACACACTCTAGCGGGGAGCTCAATGAGCAGTTCTTC. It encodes CASSQRTHSSGELNEQFF.

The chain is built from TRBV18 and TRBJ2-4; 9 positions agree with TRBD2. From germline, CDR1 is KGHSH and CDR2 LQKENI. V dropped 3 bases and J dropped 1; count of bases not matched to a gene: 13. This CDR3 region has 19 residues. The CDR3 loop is CASSPSVSGGPGAKNIQYF. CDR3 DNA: TGTGCCAGCTCACCGTCAGTTAGCGGGGGCCCCGGGGCCAAAAACATTCAGTACTTC.

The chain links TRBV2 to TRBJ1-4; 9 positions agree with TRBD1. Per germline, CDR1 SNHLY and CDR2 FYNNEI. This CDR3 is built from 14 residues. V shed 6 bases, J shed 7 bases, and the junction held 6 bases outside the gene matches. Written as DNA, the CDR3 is TGTGCCAGCAGCCAACAGGGGGCGGGTGAAAAACTGTTTTTT. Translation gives CASSQQGAGEKLFF.